This entry lists 21 T cell receptor beta chains sequenced from one sample in a study of post-analysis software for immune sequencing data. General study results and limits: The five TRBV segments detected at higher frequency in patients than in controls included TRBV5-6, TRBV5-1 and TRBV20-1.

Carried by the TCR beta cDNA libraries were unique molecular identifiers. TCRdb redid the calling of the PCR reads with MiXCR, one entry per CDR3 protein. Here the sample spans about 540,000 distinct CDR3 sequences, roughly 34% being singletons. Their recognized antigens are unknown. Sequencing used blood. These receptors originate from a girl aged 2-17 years with multiple sclerosis.

The chain recombines TRBV6-6 with TRBJ2-7; unclear D gene. Between the trimmed V and J ends, which lost 6 bases and 3 bases, there was a span of 12 bases. CDR1 and CDR2 (germline): MNHNY, SVGAGI (reference sequence). This CDR3 contains 13 residues. CDR3 protein: CASSIGPGYEQYF. CDR3 nucleotide sequence: TGTGCCAGCAGCATCGGGCCAGGCTACGAGCAGTACTTC.

The V and J genes are TRBV7-9 and TRBJ1-2, with D maybe TRBD1 (5 bases). The V end was cut by 4 bases, the J end by 2 bases, with 17 bases between. Germline-derived CDR1 and CDR2 are SEHNR and FQNEAQ (reference sequence). The length of the CDR3 is 16 residues. The CDR3 DNA reads TGTGCCAGCAGCTCGGGGACCGACATCAGGAACTATGGCTACACCTTC. This translates into CASSSGTDIRNYGYTF.

This clonotype was seen a single time. V and J are TRBV5-1 and TRBJ2-1; 9 bases match TRBD2. Germline lookup yields CDR1 SGHRS and CDR2 YFSETQ. J gave up 0 bases and V 6 bases, and 4 bases lay outside the gene matches. The CDR3 totals 15 residues. CDR3 DNA: TGCGCCAGCACCCAGACTAGCGGCTCCTACAATGAGCAGTTCTTC. Amino acid sequence: CASTQTSGSYNEQFF.

This clonotype occurred a few times. The chain couples TRBV5-1 to TRBJ2-5; D is uncertain. The CDR3 totals 13 residues. V lost 2 bases and J 5 bases, leaving 10 bases between the germline ends. Per germline, CDR1 SGHRS and CDR2 YFSETQ. The CDR3 DNA follows: TGCGCCAGCAGCTTAGATACGGCGGAGACCCAGTACTTC. It specifies CASSLDTAETQYF. The variable domain in full, completed from reference TRBV5-1 and TRBJ2-5, reads KAGVTQTPRYLIKTRGQQVTLSCSPISGHRSVSWYQQTPGQGLQFLFEYFSETQRNKGNFPGRFSGRQFSNSRSEMNVSTLELGDSALYLCASSLDTAETQYFGPGTRLLVL.

This clonotype was observed a few times. The chain combines TRBV29-1 with TRBJ2-7; D is possibly TRBD1 (5 bases). This CDR3 spans 11 amino acids. Per the germline V gene, CDR1 is SQVTM and CDR2 is ANQGSEA. V lost 5 bases and J lost 3, with 8 bases in between. The CDR3 coding sequence is TGCAGCGTTTTCGACAGCTACGAGCAGTACTTC. This codes for CSVFDSYEQYF.

This clonotype has just a few counts. This sequence joins TRBV29-1 and TRBJ2-3, with 14 bases identical to TRBD2. V shed 3 bases, J shed 14 bases, and the junction held 10 bases outside the gene matches. Per the germline V gene, CDR1 is SQVTM and CDR2 is ANQGSEA. The CDR3 sequence is 14 residues long. The CDR3 is CSVEYGTSGGNRYF. The CDR3 DNA reads TGCAGCGTTGAGTATGGGACTAGCGGGGGTAATCGGTATTTT.

As to this clonotype: The junction shows a germline mismatch at one end, possibly a read error. The chain employs TRBV6-6 and TRBJ2-1, with D perhaps TRBD2 (6 bases). CDR3 length: 15 amino acids. Looked up from germline, CDR1 is MNHNY and CDR2 is SVGAGI (reference sequence). In DNA form, the CDR3 reads TGTGCCAGCAGTTACTCGAGGGACTCCCACAATGAGCAGTTCTTC. Translating gives CASSYSRDSHNEQFF.

This chain joins TRBV7-8 and TRBJ2-2; D might be TRBD1 or TRBD2, each matching 7 bases. The CDR3 covers 17 residues. V was clipped by 5 bases and J by 4 bases, with 20 bases between them. Germline assignment: CDR1 SGHVS and CDR2 FQNEAQ. CDR3 residues: CASSAQSQGGVTGELFF. The CDR3, as DNA: TGTGCCAGCAGCGCACAGTCGCAGGGGGGGGTCACCGGGGAGCTGTTTTTT.

This clonotype was recorded a few times. The chain is built from TRBV28 and TRBJ1-1; D possibly corresponds to TRBD1 (5 bases). The ends were cut back, 6 bases at V and 4 bases at J, with 15 bases in the middle. The CDR3 has 14 residues. Germline V CDR1 and CDR2: MDHEN, SYDVKM. The CDR3 here is CASSRGGGTTEAFF. The CDR3 nucleotides read TGTGCCAGCAGCCGCGGGGGGGGGACCACTGAAGCTTTCTTT.

This clonotype was counted a few times. The CDR3 is CASSLVRGRSYNEQFF. The CDR3 nucleotides are TGCGCCAGCAGCTTAGTGAGGGGCAGAAGTTACAATGAGCAGTTCTTC. V usage is TRBV5-1 and J usage is TRBJ2-1; D is perhaps TRBD1 or TRBD2 (5 bases each). This CDR3 is built from 16 residues. Trimming cost V 2 bases and J 4 bases, with 16 bases left between them. Germline V gene lookup returns CDR1 SGHRS and CDR2 YFSETQ.

This chain joins TRBV6-1 and TRBJ1-1, with D possibly being TRBD1 (6 bases). From germline, CDR1 is MNHNS and CDR2 SASEGT. V was trimmed by 5 bases and J by 4 bases, leaving 17 bases between them. The CDR3 has 15 amino acids. The CDR3 protein is CASSKTTGGGTEAFF. The DNA of the CDR3 is TGTGCCAGCAGTAAAACGACAGGAGGTGGCACTGAAGCTTTCTTT.

This clonotype has just a few counts. The rearrangement links TRBV5-6 to TRBJ2-7, with D possibly matching TRBD2 (6 bases). Germline V CDR1 and CDR2: SGHDT, YYEEEE. The CDR3 has 14 residues. The V end was cut by 2 bases, the J end by 4 bases, with 13 bases between. The CDR3 region is CASSLPGTSYEQYF. For the CDR3, the DNA is TGTGCCAGCAGCTTACCCGGGACTTCTTACGAGCAGTACTTC.

This clonotype has only a few counts. Compared with germline, one end of the junction differs, possibly owing to a read error. The chain has TRBV6-5 and TRBJ1-5; D gene unclear. CDR1 is MNHEY, CDR2 SVGAGI, per germline. This CDR3 region has 14 residues. The CDR3 nucleotides read TGTGCCAGCAGTTTCTCCCGCGGTGATCAACCCCAGCATTTT. Its protein is CASSFSRGDQPQHF.

V usage is TRBV9 and J usage is TRBJ2-1, with 15 positions matching TRBD2. This CDR3 region has 15 residues. From germline, CDR1 is SGDLS and CDR2 YYNGEE. V was clipped by 4 bases and J by 6 bases; unmatched bases: 2. CDR3 sequence (DNA): TGTGCCAGCAGCCGGACTAGCGGGGGGGCCAATGAGCAGTTCTTC. It translates to CASSRTSGGANEQFF.

This rearrangement joins TRBV20-1 to TRBJ1-5; D call uncertain. V was shortened by 3 bases and J by 2 bases, with 11 bases between the two germline ends. CDR3 length: 14 amino acids. CDR1 is DFQATT, CDR2 SNEGSKA, per germline (reference sequence). The CDR3, as DNA: TGCAGTGCTAGGAACCTGGCGGGCAATCAGCCCCAGCATTTT. This gives the protein CSARNLAGNQPQHF.

This clonotype was counted only a few times. The genes are TRBV6-5 and TRBJ1-1, with D perhaps matching TRBD1 (5 bases). This CDR3 has 13 residues. The V gene lost 0 bases and the J gene lost 10 bases, with 12 bases spanning the gap. The germline V gene has CDR1 MNHEY and CDR2 SVGAGI. CDR3 amino acids: CASSYSRDRGAFF. For the CDR3, the DNA is TGTGCCAGCAGTTACTCGAGGGACCGAGGAGCTTTCTTT.

The rearrangement uses TRBV12-3 or TRBV12-4 and TRBJ2-6; no firm D call. This CDR3 has 12 residues. Trimming took 10 bases from V and 0 from J, leaving 4 bases between them. Written as DNA, the CDR3 is TGTGCCATAACCTCTGGGGCCAACGTCCTGACTTTC. Its translation: CAITSGANVLTF.

The chain carries TRBV4-2 and TRBJ1-6; 7 nucleotides align to TRBD1. This CDR3 contains 14 residues. The V segment lost 2 bases and the J segment 13 bases; nucleotides outside the gene matches: 8. Germline CDR1 LGHNA, CDR2 YNFKEQ. CDR3 nucleotides: TGTGCCAGCAGCCAAAGGATCAGGGGGGTCCCCCTCCACTTT. Its translation is CASSQRIRGVPLHF.

Details on this clonotype: The junction and the germline gene differ at one end; a read error may be behind it. CDR3 amino acids: CANSERSPARVPQYF. The DNA of the CDR3 is TGTGCCAACAGTGAAAGGAGCCCGGCCAGGGTGCCGCAGTATTTT. The J gene is TRBJ2-3, the V gene TRBV2; the D gene is possibly TRBD1 (5 bases). CDR3 size: 15 residues. The V gene's germline CDR1 is SNHLY and CDR2 FYNNEI.

The chain couples TRBV29-1 to TRBJ1-1, with a tentative D call TRBD1 (6 bases). V gave up 7 bases and J gave up 1 base, with 10 bases separating them. CDR1 and CDR2 from the germline V gene are SQVTM and ANQGSEA. This CDR3 has 12 residues. The CDR3: CSASGANTEAFF. DNA of the CDR3: TGCAGCGCCTCGGGGGCGAACACTGAAGCTTTCTTT.

This chain connects TRBV28 to TRBJ2-1; no firm D call. Trimming took 5 bases from V and 9 from J, leaving 8 bases between them. Germline V CDR1 and CDR2: MDHEN, SYDVKM. The CDR3 loop spans 11 amino acids. The CDR3 region is CASSPTGEQFF. CDR3 bases: TGTGCCAGCAGTCCGACGGGTGAGCAGTTCTTC.